The clone carrying this T cell receptor beta chain was counted ten times or more. What it binds is unknown. The observed sequence ends 3 residues before the CDR3 terminus, with the missing tail filled in from the germline J gene. The CDR3 is made up of 13 amino acids. V shed 5 bases and J 5 bases; nucleotides not matched to a gene: 0. In germline, CDR1 is SGHTA, CDR2 FQGTGA. This sample was included in a study of T cell clonality in common variable immunodeficiency. Study-wide points: Compared with controls, CVID subjects had fewer shared TCRbeta clones. TCRbeta clonality was increased in CVID versus healthy controls. Fewer deletions and N-nucleotide insertions were reportedly seen in common variable immunodeficiency TCR beta sequences.

Method: immunoSEQ multiplex PCR; TCRdb's copy keeps in-frame clones and lacks some. The profile covers 45,000 to 65,000 clones, none occurring a single time. Each donor provided about 5 to 8 ml of heparinized whole blood. The source material was peripheral blood mononuclear cells. This rearrangement joins TRBV7-3 to TRBJ2-1; the match to TRBD1 covers 10 bases. The receptor was derived from a person aged 18 to 70 in good health. The CDR3 DNA, read in part, is TGTGCCAGCAGCGGGACAGGGGACAATGAG. Encoded protein: CASSGTGDNE. The whole CDR3 region reads CASSGTGDNEQFF.